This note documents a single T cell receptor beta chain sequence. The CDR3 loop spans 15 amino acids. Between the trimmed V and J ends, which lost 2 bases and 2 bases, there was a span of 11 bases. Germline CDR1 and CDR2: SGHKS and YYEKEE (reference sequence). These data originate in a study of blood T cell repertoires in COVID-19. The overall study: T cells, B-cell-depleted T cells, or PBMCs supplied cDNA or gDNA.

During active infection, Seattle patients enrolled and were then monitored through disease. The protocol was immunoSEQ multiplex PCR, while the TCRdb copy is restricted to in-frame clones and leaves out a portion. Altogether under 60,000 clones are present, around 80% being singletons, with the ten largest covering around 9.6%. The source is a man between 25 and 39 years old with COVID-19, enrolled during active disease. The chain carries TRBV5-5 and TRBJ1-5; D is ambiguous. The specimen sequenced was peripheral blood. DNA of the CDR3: TGTGCCAGCAGCTTTTTGGACGGGGGCAATCAGCCCCAGCATTTT. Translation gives CASSFLDGGNQPQHF.